This TCR beta chain was captured in a study of early T cells in non-severe SARS-CoV-2 infection. V lost 3 bases and J lost 7, with 11 bases in between. In germline, CDR1 is SGHKS, CDR2 YYEKEE (reference sequence). The CDR3 has 13 residues. A single record per CDR3 protein comes from TCRdb applying MiXCR to the 5' RACE reads. Among under 35,000 distinct CDR3 sequences listed, 5% to 6.5% were seen once. This clonotype was observed a handful of times. The genes are TRBV5-5 and TRBJ1-5; unclear D gene. The TCR was taken from an adult who was a healthcare worker with PCR-confirmed SARS-CoV-2 infection or an uninfected control (not recorded which). What was sequenced was whole blood. This chain's CDR3 is CASSYLWSQPQHF. CDR3 nucleotides: TGTGCCAGCAGCTACCTGTGGTCCCAGCCCCAGCATTTT.